The 14 T cell receptor beta chains below come from one sample, sequenced in a study of T cell responses to AZD1222 COVID-19 vaccine. TCRdb's copy holds only in-frame clones and misses some; the assay was immunoSEQ multiplex PCR. The profile shows roughly 98,000 clones, 85% to 90% of them singletons. The sample was peripheral blood, taken 28 days after the second AZD1222 dose. These receptors all stem from an adult who received the AZD1222 COVID-19 vaccine.

The V and J genes are TRBV18 and TRBJ1-1, with D unresolved. Germline V gene data show CDR1 as KGHSH and CDR2 as LQKENI. Trimming left V 4 bases short and J 2 bases short, with 8 bases between. CDR3 length: 13 residues. The CDR3 is CASSQEFNTEAFF. In DNA form, the CDR3 reads TGTGCCAGCTCACAGGAGTTTAACACTGAAGCTTTCTTT.

This clone was seen more than once but under ten times. The chain employs TRBV7-9 and TRBJ1-4, with 8 bases lining up with TRBD1. The CDR3 has 16 amino acids. The germline V gene encodes CDR1 SEHNR and CDR2 FQNEAQ (reference sequence). V lost 6 bases, J lost 0 bases, and 6 bases stayed unmatched. CDR3 sequence: CASRPGQGATNEKLFF. In DNA form, the CDR3 reads TGTGCCAGCAGGCCAGGACAGGGCGCAACTAATGAAAAACTGTTTTTT. The whole variable domain, filled in from reference TRBV7-9 and TRBJ1-4, reads DTGVSQNPRHKITKRGQNVTFRCDPISEHNRLYWYRQTLGQGPEFLTYFQNEAQLEKSRLLSDRFSAERPKGSFSTLEIQRTEQGDSAMYLCASRPGQGATNEKLFFGSGTQLSVL.

The chain joins TRBV7-2 to TRBJ1-5, with 7 positions matching TRBD1. Trimming took 1 base from V and 2 from J; bases not matched to a gene: 5. This CDR3 contains 16 residues. Looked up from germline, CDR1 is SGHTA and CDR2 is FQGNSA. The CDR3 DNA sequence: TGTGCCAGCAGCTTAGTAGGGGGCGCAGGCAATCAGCCCCAGCATTTT. Translating it yields CASSLVGGAGNQPQHF.

The chain uses TRBV6-1 and TRBJ1-5; TRBD1 aligns across 9 bases. Looked up from germline, CDR1 is MNHNS and CDR2 is SASEGT. There are 17 residues in the CDR3. V lost 1 base, J lost 0 bases, and 4 bases stayed unmatched. The CDR3 nucleotides read TGTGCCAGCAGTGAAGTACAGGGGGCTTATAGCAATCAGCCCCAGCATTTT. It yields the protein CASSEVQGAYSNQPQHF.

In the case of this clone: An end of the junction does not agree with germline; a read error may underlie this. V gene TRBV24-1 combines with J gene TRBJ2-1; 9 positions agree with TRBD2. Germline V gene sequence: CDR1 KGHDR, CDR2 SFDVKD. The length of the CDR3 is 21 residues. CDR3 sequence reads: CAASDLLLSAREGPYGNEQFF. The CDR3 DNA is TGTGCCGCCAGTGATTTGCTTCTCTCGGCGCGGGAGGGCCCGTATGGCAATGAGCAGTTCTTC.

This chain connects TRBV19 to TRBJ1-2; no reliable D call. The germline gives CDR1 LNHDA, CDR2 SQIVND (reference sequence). CDR3 length equals 15 residues. Trimming removed 4 bases at V and 4 bases at J, with 16 bases between. The CDR3 region has the DNA TGTGCCAGTAGTACCCCCGGCAGGACCATCTATGGCTACACCTTC. Its translation is CASSTPGRTIYGYTF.

This chain connects TRBV3-1 (or the pseudogene TRBV3-2) to TRBJ1-1, with D unresolved. The CDR3 has 14 residues. Germline V CDR1 and CDR2: LGHDT, YNNKEL (reference sequence). Trimming took 0 bases from V and 4 from J, leaving 9 bases between them. CDR3 nucleotides: TGTGCCAGCAGCCAAGAAGAGGGATTCACTGAAGCTTTCTTT. Translating it yields CASSQEEGFTEAFF.

This chain links TRBV21-1 with TRBJ2-7; TRBD2, the table's D call, was not compared with the DNA. TRBV21-1 constitutes a pseudogene. The CDR3 extends over 17 amino acids. The CDR3 protein is CASTEGRASGLDYEQYF. The CDR3 nucleotides read TGTGCCAGCACTGAAGGTAGGGCTTCCGGACTCGACTACGAGCAGTACTTC.

The V call is TRBV18, the J call TRBJ2-1, with TRBD1 matching 10 bases. CDR1 is KGHSH, CDR2 LQKENI, per germline. J was trimmed by 9 bases and V by 3 bases; bases with no gene match: 8. The CDR3 has 15 residues. CDR3 sequence reads: CASSPGTGDAGEQFF. CDR3 nucleotides: TGTGCCAGCTCACCGGGGACAGGGGATGCGGGTGAGCAGTTCTTC.

This clone was seen a single time. The germline gene is not matched at one end of the junction; a read error may be the cause. J is TRBJ2-7 and V is TRBV19; 7 nucleotides match TRBD1. Germline CDR1 is LNHDA and CDR2 is SQIVND (reference sequence). This CDR3 is built from 13 residues. DNA for the CDR3: TGTGCCAGTAGTCCCGGGACAGCTTCCCCCCAAGGCTTC. As protein: CASSPGTASPQGF.

The chain carries TRBV30 and TRBJ2-7; 10 bases line up with TRBD1. The ends lost 5 bases at V and 5 bases at J; junction bases unmatched: 3. Looked up from germline, CDR1 is GTSNPN and CDR2 is SVGIG (reference sequence). The CDR3 loop spans 12 amino acids. Here the CDR3 reads CAWGTGVHEQYF. The CDR3 DNA is TGTGCCTGGGGGACAGGGGTCCACGAGCAGTACTTC.

This clone has just one count. V and J are TRBV6-5 and TRBJ2-3, with a weak D call TRBD2 (6 bases). The germline V and J ends were trimmed by 2 bases and 3 bases, with 9 bases remaining between them. Germline CDR1 reads MNHEY; CDR2 reads SVGAGI. The CDR3 is 14 amino acids. CDR3 amino acids: CASSYGGRTDTQYF. In nucleotides, the CDR3 is TGTGCCAGCAGTTACGGGGGGAGGACAGATACGCAGTATTTT.

The chain joins TRBV5-1 to TRBJ2-3, with 7 bases identical to TRBD1. This CDR3 region has 15 residues. Losses at the gene ends were 2 bases for V and 4 bases for J; bases not matched to a gene: 7. Looked up from germline, CDR1 is SGHRS and CDR2 is YFSETQ. CDR3 residues: CASSFPQGSADTQYF. DNA of the CDR3: TGCGCCAGCAGCTTCCCACAGGGGAGTGCAGATACGCAGTATTTT.

This chain connects TRBV14 to TRBJ2-1, with D unclear. The length of the CDR3 is 15 residues. Germline loops: CDR1 SGHDN, CDR2 FVKESK. The V gene lost 2 bases and the J gene lost 7 bases, with 15 bases spanning the gap. The CDR3 bases are TGTGCCAGCAGCCAAATTGTCGCCATGAATAATGAGCAGTTCTTC. Translating gives CASSQIVAMNNEQFF. Full variable domain (rest looked up from reference TRBV14 and TRBJ2-1): EAGVTQFPSHSVIEKGQTVTLRCDPISGHDNLYWYRRVMGKEIKFLLHFVKESKQDESGMPNNRFLAERTGGTYSTLKVQPAELEDSGVYFCASSQIVAMNNEQFFGPGTRLTVL.